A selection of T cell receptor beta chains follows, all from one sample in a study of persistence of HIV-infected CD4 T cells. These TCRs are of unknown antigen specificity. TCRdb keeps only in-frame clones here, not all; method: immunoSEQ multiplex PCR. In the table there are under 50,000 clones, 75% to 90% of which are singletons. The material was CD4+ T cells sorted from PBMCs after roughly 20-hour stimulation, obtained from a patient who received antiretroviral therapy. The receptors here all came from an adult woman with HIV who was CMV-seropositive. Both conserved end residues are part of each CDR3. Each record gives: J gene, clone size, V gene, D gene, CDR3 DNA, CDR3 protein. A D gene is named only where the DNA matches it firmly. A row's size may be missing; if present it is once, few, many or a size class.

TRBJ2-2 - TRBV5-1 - TGCGCCAGCAGCCCCAGCGGCACCGGGGAGCTGTTTTTT CASSPSGTGELFF
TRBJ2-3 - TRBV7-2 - TGTGCCAGCAGCTTGGTGGGGGTTGGTGATACGCAGTATTTT CASSLVGVGDTQYF
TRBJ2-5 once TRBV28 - TGTGCCAGCAGTCTCACAGTACTAGAGACCCAGTACTTC CASSLTVLETQYF
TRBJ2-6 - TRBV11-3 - TGTGCCAGCAGCACGTCTGGGGCCAACGTCCTGACTTTC CASSTSGANVLTF
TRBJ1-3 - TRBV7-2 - TGTGCCAGCAGCTTGGGGCACTCTGGAAACACCATATATTTT CASSLGHSGNTIYF
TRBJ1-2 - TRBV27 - TGTGCCAGCAGTGGGGACGGGAACTATGGCTACACCTTC CASSGDGNYGYTF
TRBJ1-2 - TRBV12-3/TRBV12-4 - TGTGCCAGCAGTTGGGGTGGCGGCGGCTACACCTTC CASSWGGGGYTF
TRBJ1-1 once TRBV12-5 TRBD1 TGTGCTAGTGGTTTGGTACAATGGGACAGGGACCTTACTGAAGCTTTCTTT CASGLVQWDRDLTEAFF
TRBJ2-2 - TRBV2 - TGTGCCAGCAGTCGGGACAAGAACACCGGGGAGCTGTTTTTT CASSRDKNTGELFF
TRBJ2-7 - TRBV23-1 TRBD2 TGCGCCAGCAGTCCCGGGAGGGGATACGAGCAGTACTTC CASSPGRGYEQYF
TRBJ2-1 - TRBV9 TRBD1 TGTGCCAGCAGCGCGGGAGAGAGACAGGGGGCTTCCTACAATGAGCAGTTCTTC CASSAGERQGASYNEQFF
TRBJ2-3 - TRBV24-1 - TGTGCCACCAGTGATTTAGCAGGGGCTAGCACAGATACGCAGTATTTT CATSDLAGASTDTQYF
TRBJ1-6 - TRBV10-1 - TGCGCCAGCAGTGGAGCCGGGCGGACATGGTCACCCCTCCACTTT CASSGAGRTWSPLHF
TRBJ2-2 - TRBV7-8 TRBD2 TGTGCCAGCAGCCTCCCGACTAGCGGGATCCCCTTGGGTGGCGGGGAGCTGTTTTTT CASSLPTSGIPLGGGELFF
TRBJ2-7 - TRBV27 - TGTGCCAGCAGCCTCCTCGTCGCACCCTACGAGCAGTACTTC CASSLLVAPYEQYF
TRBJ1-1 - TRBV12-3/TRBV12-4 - TGTGCCAGCAGTTGGGGAAGGGTCACTGAAGCTTTCTTT CASSWGRVTEAFF
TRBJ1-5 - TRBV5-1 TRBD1 TGCGCCAGCAGCTTGGCGACAGGGCTCAATCAGCCCCAGCATTTT CASSLATGLNQPQHF
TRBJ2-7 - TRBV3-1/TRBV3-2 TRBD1 TGTGCCAGCAGCCCCAGGACAGGCTCCAACGAGCAGTACTTC CASSPRTGSNEQYF
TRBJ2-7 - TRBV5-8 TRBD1 TGTGCCAGCACTGGACAGGTCGTAGGGGAGCAGTACTTC CASTGQVVGEQYF
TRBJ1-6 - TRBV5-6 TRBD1 TGTGCCAGCAGCAAGCGACAGGGTATCGGCCTCTATAATTCACCCCTCCACTTT CASSKRQGIGLYNSPLHF
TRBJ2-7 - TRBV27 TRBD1 TGTGCCAGCAGATCCTCGGACAGGGGCTACGAGCAGTACTTC CASRSSDRGYEQYF
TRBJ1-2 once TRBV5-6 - TGTGCCAGCAGCTTGTACAGGGAGTACTATGGCTACACCTTC CASSLYREYYGYTF
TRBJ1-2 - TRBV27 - TGTGCCAGCAGCCTAGGACGGAACCTTAACTATGGCTACACCTTC CASSLGRNLNYGYTF
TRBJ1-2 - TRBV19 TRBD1 TGTGCCAGTAGTAGGTACGGACAGGGGGAGAATGGCCACACCTTC CASSRYGQGENGHTF
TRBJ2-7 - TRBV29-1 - TGCAGCGTTGTACAGGGATCGTCAGAGCAGTACTTC CSVVQGSSEQYF
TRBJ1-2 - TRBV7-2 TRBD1 TGTGCCAGCAGCTCCGACAGGGGGTTGTCTGTTGGCTATGGCTACACCTTC CASSSDRGLSVGYGYTF
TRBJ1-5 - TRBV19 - TGTGCCAGTAGTATAGAAGGACAGCCGATTCAGCCCCAGCATTTT CASSIEGQPIQPQHF
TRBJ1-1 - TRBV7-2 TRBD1 TGTGCCAGCAGCACCGGGACAGGGGCGACAAACACTGAAGCTTTCTTT CASSTGTGATNTEAFF
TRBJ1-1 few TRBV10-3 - TGTGCCATCACCCCTGGGGGGGTGGGGACTGAAGCTTTCTTT CAITPGGVGTEAFF
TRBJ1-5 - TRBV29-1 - TGCAGCGTCAGAGACGGGGGCAATCAGCCCCAGCATTTT CSVRDGGNQPQHF
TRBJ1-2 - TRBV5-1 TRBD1 TGCGCCAGCAGCTCTACAGGGGGCTATGGCTACACCTTC CASSSTGGYGYTF
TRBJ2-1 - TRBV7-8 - TGTGCCAGCAGCCCTAGACCTCTAGCTTCCAATGAGCAGTTCTTC CASSPRPLASNEQFF
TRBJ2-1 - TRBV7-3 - TGTGCCAGCAGCTCTGGGACTCTCCGAAACAATGAGCAGTTCTTC CASSSGTLRNNEQFF
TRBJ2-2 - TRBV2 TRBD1 TGTGCCAGCAGTGTCGCACAGGGGATGGCCGGGGAGCTGTTTTTT CASSVAQGMAGELFF
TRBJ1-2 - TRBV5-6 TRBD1 TGTGCCAGCAGCTCAGCCCTGGGACAGGGAGGATATGGCTACACCTTC CASSSALGQGGYGYTF
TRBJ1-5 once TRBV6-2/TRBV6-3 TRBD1 TGTGCCAGCAGTACAGGGGGCCAGCCCCAGCATTTT CASSTGGQPQHF
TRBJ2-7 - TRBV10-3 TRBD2 TGTGCCATCAGTGGGAAGCGGGGAAGGGATGGGGAGCAGTACTTC CAISGKRGRDGEQYF
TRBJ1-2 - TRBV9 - TGTGCCAGCAGCGTAGGGGCAGAAAGAGCCTATGGCTACACCTTC CASSVGAERAYGYTF
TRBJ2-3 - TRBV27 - TGTGCCAGCAGTTTTAGCGGCTCTAGCACAGATACGCAGTATTTT CASSFSGSSTDTQYF
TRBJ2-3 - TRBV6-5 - TGTGCCAGCAGGGAGGCAGATACGCAGTATTTT CASREADTQYF
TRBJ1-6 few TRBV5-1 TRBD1 TGCGCCAGCAGCTGGGACAGCCTAAGCTCCTATAATTCACCCCTCCACTTT CASSWDSLSSYNSPLHF
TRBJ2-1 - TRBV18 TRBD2 TGTGCCAGCTCCCCGGGGGGGCCCTCCTACAATGAGCAGTTCTTC CASSPGGPSYNEQFF
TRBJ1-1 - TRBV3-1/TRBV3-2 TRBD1 TGTGCCAGCAGCCTGACAGGGTTTGTAGCTTTCTTT CASSLTGFVAFF
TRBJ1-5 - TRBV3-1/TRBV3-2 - TGTGCCAGCAGCCAAACCAGGGGTGGTGGCAATCAGCCCCAGCATTTT CASSQTRGGGNQPQHF
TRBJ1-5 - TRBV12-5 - TGTGCTAGTGGTTTGGTATCGGGGGGGCATGGCAATCAGCCCCAGCATTTT CASGLVSGGHGNQPQHF
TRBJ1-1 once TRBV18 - TGTGCCAGCTCTCAGCTAATGAACACTGAAGCTTTCTTT CASSQLMNTEAFF
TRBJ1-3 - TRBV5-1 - TGCGCCAGCAGCTTGGAAGGAAACACCATATATTTT CASSLEGNTIYF
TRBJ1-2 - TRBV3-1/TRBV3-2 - TGTGCCAGCAGCCAGGGGGGGTACTATGGCTACACCTTC CASSQGGYYGYTF
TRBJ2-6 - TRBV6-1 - TGTGCCAGCAGTGAAGCGGTAGTAGGAGGGGCCGGGGCCAACGTCCTGACTTTC CASSEAVVGGAGANVLTF
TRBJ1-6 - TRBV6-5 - TGTGCCAGCACACTTACCGGGACCTATAATTCACCCCTCCACTTT CASTLTGTYNSPLHF
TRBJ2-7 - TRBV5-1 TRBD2 TGCGCCAGCAGCTTGGAGCGGGGTTCCTCCTACGAGCAGTACTTC CASSLERGSSYEQYF
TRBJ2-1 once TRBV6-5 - TGTGCCAGCAGTTCCCTACAGGGTTATGGGAAAAATGAGCAGTTCTTC CASSSLQGYGKNEQFF
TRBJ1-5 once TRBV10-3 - TGTGCCATCAGGGGAGAGGGGAATCAGCCCCAGCATTTT CAIRGEGNQPQHF
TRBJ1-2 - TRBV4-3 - TGCGCCAGCAGCCAAGATCTAGCAGGGCCGTCCGGTGGCTACACCTTC CASSQDLAGPSGGYTF
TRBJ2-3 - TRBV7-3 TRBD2 TGTGCCAGCAGACTAGCGGGAACAGATACGCAGTATTTT CASRLAGTDTQYF
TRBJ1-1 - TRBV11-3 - TGTGCCAGCAGCTTAGTACGAGGGGACACCCCTGAAGCTTTCTTT CASSLVRGDTPEAFF
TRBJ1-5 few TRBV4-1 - TGCGCCAGCAGCCAAACCCCCGGTGGTCAGCCCCAGCATTTT CASSQTPGGQPQHF
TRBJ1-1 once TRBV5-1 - TGCGCCAGCAGCCGGATGGGGGAAGGGAACACTGAAGCTTTCTTT CASSRMGEGNTEAFF
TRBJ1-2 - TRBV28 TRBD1 TGTGCCGGCGCGACAGGGTTAGACTATGGCTACACCTTC CAGATGLDYGYTF